This T cell receptor beta chain appears in the sequencing data of a study of cytomegalovirus exposure and HLA in healthy donors listed by TCRdb under 2017. In the study overall: An earlier analysis of some 600 of the donors reported 250 to 300 Gb of sequence data and approximately 120 million unique TCR beta sequences obtained from about 179 million T cells. About 300 gigabases of sequencing data and approximately 80 million unique TCR sequences were included in an early release covering roughly 600 HLA-typed donors. Of the 300 to 450 genotyped donors, approximately 81% were placed in the genetic ancestry cluster associated with self-reported Caucasian donors. The aim of the study was to test whether cataloging public T cell receptors could identify signatures of past pathogen exposure. The study used immunosequencing to profile the T cell repertoires of more than 650 subjects and linked those repertoires to cytomegalovirus serostatus. A separate validation cohort of 100 to 150 different subjects was used in addition to the roughly 700-subject first cohort. To predict cytomegalovirus infection status, the study combined high-throughput TCR immunosequencing, statistical association of individual TCRs with disease status, and machine learning. A later analysis re-analyzed previously published TCR beta repertoires from several hundred donors and added high-resolution HLA genotyping to study TCR occurrence patterns. Rather than drawing on any new phenotypic data, the later analysis identified candidate immune exposures from TCR beta sequences and the way those sequences occurred across donors. In an earlier analysis of about 590 of the donors, high-throughput TCR beta sequencing was used to judge whether each TCR beta V gene segment behaved as functional or pseudogenic. Alongside the repertoire data, information on donor age, sex, ethnicity and CMV serostatus was compiled. In a later genetic analysis, genome-wide SNP genotypes for about 65% of the roughly 700 donors were used, and that subset was treated as a discovery cohort. Every repertoire in the discovery cohort had been generated on one and the same sequencing platform. Class I and class II HLA loci were covered by the typing at four-digit resolution. The number of typed donors differed by locus: roughly 629-640 for A, B, C, DRB1 and DQB1; approximately 540 for DQA1; approximately 600 for DPA1; and roughly 470 for DPB1. A few DR-DQ haplotypes were treated as single units for association and clustering because of strong linkage in the cohort. Among about 410 genotyped donors of the cohort, an average of approximately 220,000 unique TCR beta nucleotide sequences was sequenced per donor, of which 15% to 20% were non-productive.

The library was produced with the immunoSEQ multiplex PCR assay. For the multiplex PCR, a mixture combining 60 forward primers for TCR Vbeta segments and 13 reverse primers for TCR Jbeta segments was used. The CDR3 region of rearranged TCR beta genes was amplified from genomic DNA with a multiplex PCR assay. The Illumina HiSeq System was used to sequence the amplified TCR beta libraries as 87-base-pair reads. The study's own analysis went as follows. A later analysis counted about 80 million unique TCR beta chains across the 650 to 800 repertoires, and around 12 million of these chains were shared by at least two donors. Raw reads were error-corrected and collapsed into unique sequences with a nearest-neighbor algorithm that merged closely related sequences to remove PCR and sequencing errors. To assign V, D and J gene segments, CDR3 sequences were aligned to IMGT reference sequences. For a sequence to be retained, at least a six-nucleotide match to both a V gene segment and a J gene segment was required. A rearrangement counted as productive if the CDR3 had no stop codons and remained in frame with V and J, and every other rearrangement counted as non-productive. Following IMGT convention, CDR3 was defined as the stretch from the second conserved V-encoded cysteine to the conserved J-encoded phenylalanine. In an earlier analysis of around 540 of the donors, sequences lacking an unambiguous match to a single V gene segment were excluded. In an earlier analysis of some 590 of the donors, a V segment was called functional when productive rearrangements were above 56.7%, and segregating when the standard deviation between donors exceeded 5%. A statistical classification framework was built to diagnose cytomegalovirus status from the catalog of TCR beta chain sequences. In a later analysis, TCR nucleotide sequences were compared against IMGT/GENE-DB human TR gene sequences so that V and J genes could be assigned. In a later analysis, CDR3 sequences and most-parsimonious VDJ recombination scenarios were assigned using the TCRdist pipeline. In a later analysis, each TCR beta chain was defined by its CDR3 amino acid sequence together with its V-gene family, and reads without a unique V-gene family were excluded. In a later analysis, 450 to 600 highly shared, low-generation-probability nucleotide sequences were removed to address suspected cross-contamination and a sequencing artifact. In a later analysis, a clonal expansion index for each public chain was calculated from normalized within-repertoire ranks of inferred template counts. In a later analysis, generation probabilities were computed using a VDJ recombination model fitted to out-of-frame rearrangements, and the results were checked against IGoR. A later analysis scored TCR-TCR, TCR-HLA and TCR-CMV co-occurrence with hypergeometric tests, applying a repertoire-size bias correction to TCR pairs. To estimate false discovery rates, a later analysis permuted the HLA or CMV assignments 20 times. In a later analysis, co-occurring TCRs were grouped using DBSCAN, with TCRdist sequence similarity added in when clustering inside HLA-allele-positive subsets. For co-occurrence clustering, repertoires with fewer than 30,000 or more than 120,000 public chains were excluded, along with five repertoires with anomalous nucleotide sharing. This immuneACCESS table, as held by TCRdb, lists in-frame sequences with V and J called but not all clones. Of the missing ones, under half trace to an unresolved V gene in checked studies; the others have no known cause. V, J and clone size were drawn from that table, and D and trimming were deduced from the DNA. This specimen's table enumerates 130,000 to 150,000 clones. The ten largest account for 0.96% of the sample.

On the study overall, not on this receptor specifically: A cluster of highly shared sequence variants was judged likely to represent a technical artifact of the sequencing pipeline. A total of 164 TCR beta chains were listed by the study as associated with cytomegalovirus. At a false discovery rate of 0.05, a later analysis linked 16,951 TCR beta sequences to specific HLA alleles. This cohort had only TCR beta chains sequenced, and the lack of alpha or paired-chain data limited which features could be detected. A further reported finding was that TCR beta sequences accurately predicted the HLA-A and HLA-B alleles for most subjects in the first cohort. The presence/absence analyses assumed that sequencing depth was roughly uniform across donors, and that assumption may not be true. The authors suggested that the approach could potentially be generalized to other disease states and immunological phenotypes. In a later analysis, the rate of TCR association differed among HLA loci, with DRB1 alleles having the most associated TCRs and HLA-C alleles having the fewest. In vitro tests confirmed that three of the cytomegalovirus-associated TCR beta chains recognize cytomegalovirus antigens. The only immune exposure information available for the cohort was CMV serostatus. About 17 rarely observed V segments, including chromosome 9 orphons, were excluded from the earlier analysis of about 600 of the donors because counts were too low. Compared with the approximately 720-donor mean, donors in an Asian-associated ancestry cluster had fewer N-insertions in productive TCRs, according to a later genetic analysis. Most CMV-associated TCR beta chains appeared to be HLA-restricted in a later analysis, and the HLA associations seemed to be driven largely by CMV exposure. Assigning TCR associations to individual alleles was difficult when HLA alleles, especially DR and DQ, strongly co-occurred. V-gene and J-gene trimming of TCR beta chains was associated with a missense DCLRE1C variant in a later genetic analysis, and the association was replicated in an independent cohort. A later analysis found that HLA-associated TCR beta chains were more clonally expanded and had lower generation probabilities than equally common non-associated chains. Linkage disequilibrium might explain the correlated functional status among segregating V segments, but an unknown experimental factor could not be ruled out. Because HLA typing was missing for some donors at each locus, association tests included only the typed subset. The classifier was reported to diagnose cytomegalovirus status with high specificity and sensitivity in both the original cohort and the validation cohort. Across donors, most TCR sequences were observed very rarely, whereas some public TCRs were present in many individuals. A later analysis reported that several top co-occurrence clusters appeared linked to parvovirus B19, influenza, CMV and Epstein-Barr virus. Some IMGT-functional V segments, including TRBV6-2 and TRBV6-3, could not be distinguished by the 87-base-pair reads and were therefore excluded. In an earlier analysis of approximately 600 of the donors, most TCR beta V segments were observed in productive rearrangements about 87% or about 30% of the time, broadly matching IMGT annotations.

A note on this clone: No cognate antigen has been identified for it.

Trimming at the junction amounts to 0 bases on V and 3 bases on J, and the germline ends lie 5 bases apart. The CDR3, from cysteine to phenylalanine, totals 13 residues. The kept DNA is CDR3 alone, 39 bases in frame from the first base. CDR1 and CDR2, per the germline V gene (reference sequence), are SGHAT and FQDESV. The cohort comprised some 700 healthy bone marrow donors. At the time of sampling, every cohort member was nominally healthy, though immune exposures that went unrecorded were likely present. The donor tested CMV seronegative, placing the donor among the approximately 360 seronegative members of the cohort. Each donor provided a peripheral blood sample, and peripheral blood mononuclear cells were used for TCR beta sequencing. The Qiagen DNeasy Blood Extraction Kit was used to extract genomic DNA from the blood cell samples.

Sequenced: PBMCs. The source is a male donor in good health and CMV-seronegative. The V and J genes are TRBV11-1 and TRBJ1-2; a confident D gene designation cannot be given. The CDR3 corresponds to CASSLAPDYGYTF. The nucleotide sequence is TGTGCCAGCAGCTTAGCGCCGGACTATGGCTACACCTTC.